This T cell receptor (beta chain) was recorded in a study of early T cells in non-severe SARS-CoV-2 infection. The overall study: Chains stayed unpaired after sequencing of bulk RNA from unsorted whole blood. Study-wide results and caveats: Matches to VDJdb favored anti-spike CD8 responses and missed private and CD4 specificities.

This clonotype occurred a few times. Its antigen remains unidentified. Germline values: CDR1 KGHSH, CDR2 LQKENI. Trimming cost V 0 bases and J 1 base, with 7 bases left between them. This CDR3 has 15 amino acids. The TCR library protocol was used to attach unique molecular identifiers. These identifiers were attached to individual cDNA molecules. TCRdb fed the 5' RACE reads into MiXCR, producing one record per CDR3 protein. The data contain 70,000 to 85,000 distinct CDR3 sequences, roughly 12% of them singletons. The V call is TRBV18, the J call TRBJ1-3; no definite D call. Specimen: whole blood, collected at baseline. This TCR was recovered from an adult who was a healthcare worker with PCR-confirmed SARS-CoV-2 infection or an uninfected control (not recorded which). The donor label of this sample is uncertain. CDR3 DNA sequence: TGTGCCAGCTCACCACCGGTCCGGTCTGGAAACACCATATATTTT. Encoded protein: CASSPPVRSGNTIYF.